The clone carrying this T cell receptor (beta chain) was detected only once. Sequencing was performed with immunoSEQ multiplex PCR; in TCRdb, only in-frame clones are kept and a portion is missing. Altogether 180,000 or so clones are present, about 80% being singletons, with the ten largest covering 11%. The sample originates from a study of blood T cell repertoires in COVID-19. Participants had their cohort set by participant-reported clinical history. The CDR3 extends over 16 amino acids. V lost 2 bases, J lost 8 bases, and 10 bases stayed unmatched. CDR1 SNHLY and CDR2 FYNNEI come from the germline V gene.

The clonotype comes from a man aged 45-65 years who had recovered from COVID-19. V is TRBV2 and J is TRBJ1-4, with 8 bases fitting TRBD1. Material for sequencing was PBMCs or T cells enriched from blood (not recorded which). CDR3 amino acids: CASSERRGQVEEKLFF. In DNA form, the CDR3 reads TGTGCCAGCAGTGAAAGGAGGGGACAGGTAGAAGAAAAACTGTTTTTT.